Listed here are 28 T cell receptor beta chains from one sample, sequenced in a study of OX40 agonist ivuxolimab in advanced cancers. Only in-frame clones appear in the TCRdb table, and some are missing; sequencing was by immunoSEQ multiplex PCR. The sample contains some 71,000 clones, 84% of which appear only once. The sample in question was CD4+ or CD8+ T cells sorted from blood, obtained in a trial of the OX40 agonist ivuxolimab. These receptors were obtained from an adult with an advanced solid tumor such as melanoma, head and neck, liver or kidney cancer.

The DNA of the CDR3 is TGTGCCAGCAGCCCGGTGAGGGGCACTGAAGCTTTCTTT. Its translation: CASSPVRGTEAFF. The chain links TRBV2 to TRBJ1-1; tentatively, D is TRBD1 (5 bases). CDR3 length: 13 amino acids. The germline CDR1 and CDR2 sequences are SNHLY and FYNNEI. V lost 6 bases and J 4 bases, leaving 12 bases between the germline ends.

The CDR3 spells CASSLDMGLYSNQPQHF. DNA of the CDR3: TGTGCCAGCAGCTTAGATATGGGGCTTTATAGCAATCAGCCCCAGCATTTT. V gene TRBV7-9 combines with J gene TRBJ1-5, with D perhaps TRBD1 (5 bases). Between the trimmed V and J ends, which lost 1 base and 0 bases, there was a span of 13 bases. Germline assignment: CDR1 SEHNR and CDR2 FQNEAQ (reference sequence). The CDR3 has 17 residues.

The chain uses TRBV7-2 and TRBJ1-2; 11 bases are a match to TRBD1. The V segment lost 4 bases and the J segment 8 bases; nucleotides outside the gene matches: 12. CDR1 SGHTA and CDR2 FQGNSA come from the germline V gene. This CDR3 is 16 amino acids long. The CDR3 here is CASSSDRGLGGGGYTF. CDR3 DNA: TGTGCCAGCAGCTCGGACAGGGGGCTAGGCGGGGGCGGCTACACCTTC.

The rearrangement links TRBV5-1 to TRBJ2-6, with TRBD1 matching 9 bases. The germline V gene has CDR1 SGHRS and CDR2 YFSETQ. The V segment lost 0 bases and the J segment 2 bases; nucleotides outside the gene matches: 3. The CDR3 contains 17 residues. This CDR3 is CASSLAGTGTGANVLTF. CDR3 DNA sequence: TGCGCCAGCAGCTTGGCCGGGACAGGGACTGGGGCCAACGTCCTGACTTTC. Combining the CDR3 with reference TRBV5-1 and TRBJ2-6 gives the whole variable domain KAGVTQTPRYLIKTRGQQVTLSCSPISGHRSVSWYQQTPGQGLQFLFEYFSETQRNKGNFPGRFSGRQFSNSRSEMNVSTLELGDSALYLCASSLAGTGTGANVLTFGAGSRLTVL.

This clone was seen just once. This rearrangement joins TRBV6-6 to TRBJ1-2, with 7 positions matching TRBD1. CDR3 size: 13 residues. Germline V gives CDR1 MNHNY, CDR2 SVGAGI (reference sequence). J was trimmed by 2 bases and V by 7 bases; bases with no gene match: 4. The CDR3 region is CASTRGGNYGYTF. CDR3 in DNA: TGTGCCAGCACCAGGGGGGGAAACTATGGCTACACCTTC.

The genes are TRBV21-1 and TRBJ1-5. TRBV21-1 is a pseudogene. CDR3 size: 15 residues. CDR3 loop: CASSNSKGCNQPQHF. Here the CDR3 DNA reads TGTGCCAGCAGCAACTCCAAGGGATGCAATCAGCCCCAGCATTTT.

This chain connects TRBV30 to TRBJ2-7, with TRBD2 identical over 9 bases. Per germline, CDR1 GTSNPN and CDR2 SVGIG (reference sequence). The CDR3 consists of 13 residues. Trimming at V came to 5 bases and at J to 6 bases, leaving 8 bases not matched to a gene. CDR3 nucleotides: TGTGCCTGGCGCGGCGGGAGGGAGGGCGAGCAGTACTTC. As protein: CAWRGGREGEQYF.

The V call is TRBV5-6, the J call TRBJ1-6, with 9 bases matching TRBD1. V lost 1 base and J lost 1; bases outside the gene matches: 3. The CDR3 length is 17 residues. CDR1 is SGHDT, CDR2 YYEEEE, per germline. The DNA of the CDR3 is TGTGCCAGCAGCTTGAGGGACAGGGCTTCCTATAATTCACCCCTCCACTTT. This codes for CASSLRDRASYNSPLHF.

This clone was detected only once. The V and J genes are TRBV30 and TRBJ2-7, with 7 bases aligning to TRBD1. V dropped 1 base and J dropped 3; count of bases not matched to a gene: 12. The CDR3 is 16 residues long. Germline loops: CDR1 GTSNPN, CDR2 SVGIG (reference sequence). The CDR3 is CAWSGLETGKVYEQYF. DNA for the CDR3: TGTGCCTGGAGTGGCTTAGAGACAGGGAAGGTCTACGAGCAGTACTTC.

The V call is TRBV5-1, the J call TRBJ2-1; 11 bases match TRBD2. The CDR3 spans 15 residues. Germline assignment: CDR1 SGHRS and CDR2 YFSETQ. After removal of 5 bases from V and 6 bases from J, the junction contained 7 bases not matched to a gene. CDR3 coding DNA: TGCGCCAGCAGACTACTAGCGGGGGAAGGCAATGAGCAGTTCTTC. Translation gives CASRLLAGEGNEQFF.

The chain recombines TRBV7-9 with TRBJ2-3, with TRBD2 matching 11 bases. J lost 3 bases, V lost 4 bases, and 9 bases had no gene match. The CDR3 runs 17 residues. Looked up from germline, CDR1 is SEHNR and CDR2 is FQNEAQ (reference sequence). The CDR3 sequence: CASSSPTSGKYTDTQYF. In DNA form, the CDR3 reads TGTGCCAGCAGCTCTCCGACTAGCGGGAAATATACAGATACGCAGTATTTT.

This chain uses TRBV7-2 with TRBJ1-2; unclear D gene. Trimming pared 1 base from V and 4 bases from J, leaving 10 bases between. The V gene's germline CDR1 is SGHTA and CDR2 FQGNSA. This CDR3 has 14 residues. This CDR3 is CASSLVGSSYGYTF. The CDR3 nucleotides read TGTGCCAGCAGCTTAGTGGGCTCTAGCTATGGCTACACCTTC. Full variable domain (outside the CDR3, taken from reference TRBV7-2 and TRBJ1-2): GAGVSQSPSNKVTEKGKDVELRCDPISGHTALYWYRQSLGQGLEFLIYFQGNSAPDKSGLPSDRFSAERTGGSVSTLTIQRTQQEDSAVYLCASSLVGSSYGYTFGSGTRLTVV.

Points on this clone: Other DNA sequences in this sample translate to the same CDR3. The CDR3 protein is CASSPLTGNSYNEQFF. For the CDR3, the DNA is TGCGCCAGCAGCCCTCTTACGGGGAACTCCTACAATGAGCAGTTCTTC. The chain joins TRBV5-1 to TRBJ2-1, with D possibly TRBD2 on 5 matching bases. Germline loops: CDR1 SGHRS, CDR2 YFSETQ. V dropped 4 bases and J dropped 0 bases, with 14 bases sitting between them. The CDR3 loop spans 16 amino acids.

V usage is TRBV6-6 and J usage is TRBJ2-2; no firm D call. Looked up from germline, CDR1 is MNHNY and CDR2 is SVGAGI (reference sequence). This CDR3 is 11 amino acids long. V lost 6 bases and J lost 5, with 4 bases in between. CDR3 amino acids: CASSLTGELFF. The CDR3 region has the DNA TGTGCCAGCAGCCTGACCGGGGAGCTGTTTTTT.

This clone appeared a few times. The gene calls are TRBV5-1 and TRBJ2-5; 9 bases agree with TRBD2. V gave up 5 bases and J gave up 4 bases; unmatched junction bases: 15. CDR1 SGHRS and CDR2 YFSETQ come from the germline V gene. This CDR3 is built from 17 residues. CDR3 bases: TGCGCCAGCAGTTGGGGGGCTAGCGGGGTGTCAGGAGAGACCCAGTACTTC. This translates into CASSWGASGVSGETQYF.

This chain uses TRBV28 with TRBJ2-1; 11 bases are shared with TRBD2. The CDR3 is 16 residues long. Trimming cost V 6 bases and J 7 bases; bases outside gene matches: 11. Germline V gene sequence: CDR1 MDHEN, CDR2 SYDVKM. CDR3 protein: CASSSGASGGWNEQFF. The CDR3 DNA sequence: TGTGCCAGCAGCTCGGGGGCTAGCGGGGGGTGGAATGAGCAGTTCTTC.

The chain is built from TRBV4-1 and TRBJ2-5, with 10 bases matching TRBD2. CDR3 size: 16 residues. Germline V CDR1 and CDR2: MGHRA, YSYEKL. V gave up 0 bases and J gave up 4 bases; unmatched junction bases: 5. The CDR3 coding sequence is TGCGCCAGCAGCCAAGAAGGGCTAGCGGGAGTAGAGACCCAGTACTTC. Protein sequence: CASSQEGLAGVETQYF.

V gene TRBV2 combines with J gene TRBJ2-7, with no clear D. Germline CDR1 is SNHLY and CDR2 is FYNNEI. The length of the CDR3 is 13 residues. V was cut by 5 bases and J by 4 bases, with 12 bases left in between. CDR3 DNA sequence: TGTGCCAGCAGTAATCTGGACCCTTACGAGCAGTACTTC. Its translation: CASSNLDPYEQYF.

V and J are TRBV7-9 and TRBJ2-3; 8 nucleotides align to TRBD1. The CDR3 loop spans 16 amino acids. With 1 base clipped from V and 5 bases from J, the junction kept 8 bases outside the gene matches. Germline V CDR1 and CDR2: SEHNR, FQNEAQ (reference sequence). CDR3 sequence: CASSLVLTGGGDTQYF. As DNA, the CDR3 is TGTGCCAGCAGCTTAGTACTCACAGGGGGAGGAGATACGCAGTATTTT. The complete variable domain, with remaining parts taken from reference TRBV7-9 and TRBJ2-3, reads DTGVSQNPRHKITKRGQNVTFRCDPISEHNRLYWYRQTLGQGPEFLTYFQNEAQLEKSRLLSDRFSAERPKGSFSTLEIQRTEQGDSAMYLCASSLVLTGGGDTQYFGPGTRLTVL.

The chain recombines TRBV30 with TRBJ1-6; perhaps TRBD1 as D (5 bases). Trimming stripped 4 bases from V and 10 bases from J, with 8 bases between. CDR1 is GTSNPN and CDR2 is SVGIG in the germline V gene (reference sequence). The length of the CDR3 is 11 residues. CDR3 residues: CAWKRDSPLHF. CDR3 bases: TGTGCCTGGAAAAGGGACTCACCCCTCCACTTT.

This chain joins TRBV9 and TRBJ2-5; the D call may be TRBD1 or TRBD2 (5 bases each). The V gene's germline CDR1 is SGDLS and CDR2 YYNGEE. The CDR3 consists of 12 residues. V dropped 2 bases and J dropped 3 bases, with 5 bases sitting between them. Here the CDR3 DNA reads TGTGCCAGCAGCGTGGGGGAAGAGACCCAGTACTTC. Translation gives CASSVGEETQYF.

The chain uses TRBV7-2 and TRBJ2-1; no clear D. This CDR3 contains 15 residues. In germline, CDR1 is SGHTA, CDR2 FQGNSA. V was trimmed by 2 bases and J by 4 bases, leaving 12 bases between them. In DNA form, the CDR3 reads TGTGCCAGCAGCTTATTAGGTGCACAGTACAATGAGCAGTTCTTC. Residues: CASSLLGAQYNEQFF.

There are a few counts of this clone. The chain couples TRBV9 to TRBJ2-3; 10 nucleotides agree with TRBD2. Looked up from germline, CDR1 is SGDLS and CDR2 is YYNGEE. J was trimmed by 0 bases and V by 4 bases; bases with no gene match: 11. The CDR3 consists of 18 residues. CDR3 sequence: CASSRGTSAFLSTDTQYF. CDR3 nucleotides: TGTGCCAGCAGCCGAGGGACTAGCGCATTCTTAAGCACAGATACGCAGTATTTT.

This rearrangement joins TRBV6-1 to TRBJ2-4; D gene unclear. Germline CDR1 reads MNHNS; CDR2 reads SASEGT. Trimming cost V 4 bases and J 2 bases, with 6 bases left between them. This CDR3 region has 13 residues. As DNA, the CDR3 is TGTGCCAGCAGTGTGAATCCCAAAAACATTCAGTACTTC. Translation gives CASSVNPKNIQYF.

This clone showed up just once. This sequence joins TRBV27 and TRBJ1-1; TRBD1 is a possible D gene (5 bases). Trimming pared 5 bases from V and 1 base from J, leaving 8 bases between. The CDR3 has 13 residues. The germline gives CDR1 MNHEY, CDR2 SMNVEV (reference sequence). The CDR3 reads CASSTTGNTEAFF. The CDR3 DNA reads TGTGCCAGCAGTACCACAGGGAACACTGAAGCTTTCTTT.

This clone was seen only once. The rearrangement links TRBV5-4 to TRBJ1-6, with 9 positions matching TRBD1. Per germline, CDR1 SGHNT and CDR2 YYREEE (reference sequence). After removal of 4 bases from V and 9 bases from J, the junction contained 2 bases not matched to a gene. The CDR3 is 13 amino acids. The CDR3 here is CASSLDRGSPLHF. DNA for the CDR3: TGTGCCAGCAGCCTGGACAGGGGTTCACCCCTCCACTTT.

The rearrangement uses TRBV5-1 and TRBJ2-7, with D perhaps given as TRBD1 or TRBD2 (5 bases each). Between the trimmed V and J ends, which lost 0 bases and 7 bases, there was a span of 14 bases. Looked up from germline, CDR1 is SGHRS and CDR2 is YFSETQ. There are 14 residues in the CDR3. CDR3: CASSLGDGQGEQYF. For the CDR3, the DNA is TGCGCCAGCAGCTTGGGGGACGGGCAAGGAGAGCAGTACTTC.

This clone has only a few counts. The chain employs TRBV6-5 and TRBJ2-1, with TRBD1 matching 7 bases. Germline loops: CDR1 MNHEY, CDR2 SVGAGI. There are 15 residues in the CDR3. The J segment lost 7 bases and the V segment lost 4 bases, leaving 10 bases of the junction unmatched. In nucleotides, the CDR3 is TGTGCCAGCAGTTCCCCGGGACAGCCAGGGAATGAGCAGTTCTTC. Translating it yields CASSSPGQPGNEQFF.